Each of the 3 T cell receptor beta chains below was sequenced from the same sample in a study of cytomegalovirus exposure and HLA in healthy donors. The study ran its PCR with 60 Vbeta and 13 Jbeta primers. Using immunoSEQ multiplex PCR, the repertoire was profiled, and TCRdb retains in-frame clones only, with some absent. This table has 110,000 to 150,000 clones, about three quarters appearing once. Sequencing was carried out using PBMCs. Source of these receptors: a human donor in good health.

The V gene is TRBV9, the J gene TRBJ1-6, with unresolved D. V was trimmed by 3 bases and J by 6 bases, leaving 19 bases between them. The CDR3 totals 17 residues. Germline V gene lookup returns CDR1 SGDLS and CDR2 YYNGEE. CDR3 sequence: CASSATAESSVNSPLHF. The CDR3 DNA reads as TGTGCCAGCAGCGCAACCGCCGAAAGCTCCGTTAATTCACCCCTCCACTTT.

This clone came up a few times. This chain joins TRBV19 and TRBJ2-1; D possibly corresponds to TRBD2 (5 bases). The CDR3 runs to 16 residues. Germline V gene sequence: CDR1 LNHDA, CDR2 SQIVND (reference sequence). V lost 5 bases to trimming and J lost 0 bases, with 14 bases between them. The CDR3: CASSPQTGSSYNEQFF. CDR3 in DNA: TGTGCCAGTAGTCCCCAAACGGGAAGCTCCTACAATGAGCAGTTCTTC.

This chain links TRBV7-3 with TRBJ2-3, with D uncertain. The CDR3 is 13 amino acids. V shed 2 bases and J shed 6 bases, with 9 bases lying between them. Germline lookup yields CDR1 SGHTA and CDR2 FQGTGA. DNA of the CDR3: TGTGCCAGCAGCTTAGGCCGCTTGGATACGCAGTATTTT. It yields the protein CASSLGRLDTQYF.